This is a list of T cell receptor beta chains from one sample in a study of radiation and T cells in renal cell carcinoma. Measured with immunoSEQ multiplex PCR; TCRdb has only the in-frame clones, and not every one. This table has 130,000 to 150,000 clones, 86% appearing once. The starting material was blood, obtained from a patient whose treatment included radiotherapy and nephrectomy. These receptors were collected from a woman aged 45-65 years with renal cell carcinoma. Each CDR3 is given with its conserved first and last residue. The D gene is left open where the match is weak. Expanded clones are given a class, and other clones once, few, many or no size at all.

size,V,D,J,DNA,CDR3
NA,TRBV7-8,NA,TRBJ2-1,TGTGCCAGCAGCTCCCGGACCCTCTCCTACAATGAGCAGTTCTTC,CASSSRTLSYNEQFF
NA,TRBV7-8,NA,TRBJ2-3,TGTGCCAGCGCTGAGACAGATACGCAGTATTTT,CASAETDTQYF
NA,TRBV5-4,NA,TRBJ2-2,TGTGCCAGCAGCCGTGGCCTCGGGGAGCTGTTTTTT,CASSRGLGELFF
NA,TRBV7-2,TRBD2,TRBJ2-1,TGTGCCAGCAGCTTAGGCACTAGCGGGGGGAGTGAGCAGTTCTTC,CASSLGTSGGSEQFF
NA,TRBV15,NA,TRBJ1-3,TGTGCCACCAGCAGAGCCTGGGGTCAGACCTCTGGAAACACCATATATTTT,CATSRAWGQTSGNTIYF
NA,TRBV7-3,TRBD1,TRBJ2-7,TGTGCCAGCAGCTTGACAGGGGGCCCCAACGAGCAGTACTTC,CASSLTGGPNEQYF
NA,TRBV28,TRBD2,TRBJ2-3,TGTGCCAGCAGTTCCTCTGAGGTGGGAGGGCGATATACGCAGTATTTT,CASSSSEVGGRYTQYF
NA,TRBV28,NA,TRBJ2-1,TGTGCCAGCAGTACCCCGACTCTCGGCTCCTACAATGAGCAGTTCTTC,CASSTPTLGSYNEQFF
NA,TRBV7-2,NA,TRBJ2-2,TGTGCCAGCAGCTTAGTCCTACCCGAGCTGTTTTTT,CASSLVLPELFF
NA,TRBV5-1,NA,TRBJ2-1,TGCGCCAGCAGCGCTTCCGGGACTCGGCAGTTCTTC,CASSASGTRQFF
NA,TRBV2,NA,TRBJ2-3,TGTGCCAGCAGCGCCGTTAGCACAGATACGCAGTATTTT,CASSAVSTDTQYF
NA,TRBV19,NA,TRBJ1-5,TGTGCCAGTAGTATAATGGGGACATATATTGGCAATCAGCCCCAGCATTTT,CASSIMGTYIGNQPQHF
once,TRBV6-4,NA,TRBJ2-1,TGTGCCAGCACCGATACCTCCCTCCGCTCCTACAATGAGCAGTTCTTC,CASTDTSLRSYNEQFF
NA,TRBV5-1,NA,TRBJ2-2,TGCGCCAGCAGTGCTACATACGGCGGGGAGCTGTTTTTT,CASSATYGGELFF
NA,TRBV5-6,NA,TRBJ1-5,TGTGCCAGCAGCGGGGGAAGCAATCAGCCCCAGCATTTT,CASSGGSNQPQHF
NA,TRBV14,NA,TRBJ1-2,TGTGCCAGCAGCCGTGGGGGGTATCACTATGGCTACACCTTC,CASSRGGYHYGYTF
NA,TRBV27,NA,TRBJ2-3,TGTGCCAGCAGTCTGGGCTACGGCACAGATACGCAGTATTTT,CASSLGYGTDTQYF
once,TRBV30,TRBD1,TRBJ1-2,TGTGCCTGGAGGGGACAGGGGGTCGACTATGGCTACACCTTC,CAWRGQGVDYGYTF
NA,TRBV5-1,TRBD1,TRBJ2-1,TGCGCCAGCAGCTGGGAACAGGGGTTTGAGCAGTTCTTC,CASSWEQGFEQFF
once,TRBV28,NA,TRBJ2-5,TGTGCCAGCAGTTTCCAGAAGACCCAGTACTTC,CASSFQKTQYF
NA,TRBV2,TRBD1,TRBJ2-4,TGTGCCAGCAGTGATAGGACAGGGGGAAACATTCAGTACTTC,CASSDRTGGNIQYF
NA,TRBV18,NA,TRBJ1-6,TGTGCCAGCTCACCGGGGCAGCGTAATTCACCCCTCCACTTT,CASSPGQRNSPLHF
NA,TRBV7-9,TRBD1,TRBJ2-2,TGTGCCAGCAGCGCAGGGACAGGGAACACCGGGGAGCTGTTTTTT,CASSAGTGNTGELFF
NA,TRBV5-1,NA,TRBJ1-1,TGCGCCAGCAGCTTGTCTGGGACAAACACTGAAGCTTTCTTT,CASSLSGTNTEAFF
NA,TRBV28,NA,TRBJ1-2,TGTGCCAGCAGTGACATCTATGGCTACACCTTC,CASSDIYGYTF
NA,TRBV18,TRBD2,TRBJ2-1,TGTGCCAGCTCACCAATGATCGCGGGAGGACCTAGGGGTGAGCAGTTCTTC,CASSPMIAGGPRGEQFF